Listed below are T cell receptor beta chains from one sample, sequenced in a study of shared clonotypes between healthy human individuals. Sequencing was performed with immunoSEQ multiplex PCR; in TCRdb, only in-frame clones are kept and a portion is missing. Found here are 550,000 to 600,000 clones, roughly four fifths of them singletons; the top ten hold around 11%. The specimen sequenced was PBMCs. These TCRs come from a woman in her thirties or forties in good health. Some clones in this sample may be carry-over from other donors' samples. The CDR3 runs from the conserved cysteine through the conserved F or W. D genes are given only for firm matches. The listing skips clone size in some rows; elsewhere it reads once, few, many or a size class.

D: TRBD1; V: TRBV7-9; size: NA; J: TRBJ1-3; DNA: TGTGCCAGCAGCTTGGCAGGGGGCTCTGGAAACACCATATATTTT; CDR3: CASSLAGGSGNTIYF
D: NA; V: TRBV15; size: NA; J: TRBJ2-1; DNA: TGTGCCACCAGCGAAGGTCTAAGAAACAATGAGCAGTTCTTC; CDR3: CATSEGLRNNEQFF
D: TRBD2; V: TRBV5-1; size: once; J: TRBJ2-1; DNA: TGCGCCAGCAGCTTGGGACTAGCGGGAGTCGCCTACAATGAGCAGTTCTTC; CDR3: CASSLGLAGVAYNEQFF
D: NA; V: TRBV5-1; size: NA; J: TRBJ2-2; DNA: TGCGCCAGCAGTCTCGGACAGACCTACGGGGAGCTGTTTTTT; CDR3: CASSLGQTYGELFF
D: TRBD2; V: TRBV7-2; size: NA; J: TRBJ2-1; DNA: TGTGCCAGCAGCCTAGGGAGGGGTCTAGCGGGAGTCAGTCAGTTCTTC; CDR3: CASSLGRGLAGVSQFF
D: NA; V: TRBV29-1; size: NA; J: TRBJ1-1; DNA: TGCAGCGTACAAAACACTGAAGCTTTCTTT; CDR3: CSVQNTEAFF
D: NA; V: TRBV19; size: NA; J: TRBJ1-4; DNA: TGTGCCAGTAGCGTTCACCGGCTGAATAATGAAAAACTGTTTTTT; CDR3: CASSVHRLNNEKLFF
D: NA; V: TRBV2; size: once; J: TRBJ2-5; DNA: TGTGCCAGCAGTTCTTGGTACCAAGAGACCCAGTACTTC; CDR3: CASSSWYQETQYF
D: TRBD2; V: TRBV7-2; size: NA; J: TRBJ2-5; DNA: TGTGCCAGCAGCTCGAGGACTAGCAAAGAGACCCAGTACTTC; CDR3: CASSSRTSKETQYF
D: NA; V: TRBV2; size: NA; J: TRBJ1-3; DNA: TGTGCCAGCAGTGTGACGGGTCCTGGAAACACCATATATTTT; CDR3: CASSVTGPGNTIYF
D: TRBD1; V: TRBV6-1; size: once; J: TRBJ1-1; DNA: TGTGCCAGCAAAACAGGGGGATTGAACACTGAAGCTTTCTTT; CDR3: CASKTGGLNTEAFF
D: NA; V: TRBV4-1; size: NA; J: TRBJ2-7; DNA: TGCGCCAGCAGCCGAGGGGTTGAGGGTCTGAGGGAGCAGTACTTC; CDR3: CASSRGVEGLREQYF
D: NA; V: TRBV7-8; size: few; J: TRBJ1-3; DNA: TGTGCCAGCAGCTGGGGAACTCCATCGCTTGGAAACACCATATATTTT; CDR3: CASSWGTPSLGNTIYF
D: TRBD1; V: TRBV7-8; size: NA; J: TRBJ1-5; DNA: TGTGCCAGCAGCAGACGGACAGGGGGCTATAGCAATCAGCCCCAGCATTTT; CDR3: CASSRRTGGYSNQPQHF
D: NA; V: TRBV18; size: NA; J: TRBJ2-7; DNA: TGTGCCAGCTCACCACTCGGAAACGAACCCTACGAGCAGTACTTC; CDR3: CASSPLGNEPYEQYF
D: TRBD2; V: TRBV30; size: NA; J: TRBJ2-3; DNA: TGTGCCTGGAGCCCTCGGACTAGCGGACGCACAGATACGCAGTATTTT; CDR3: CAWSPRTSGRTDTQYF